The clone carrying this TCR beta chain was detected ten times or more. Its antigen is as yet unknown. TCRdb redid the calling of the reads with MiXCR, one entry per CDR3 protein. Of more than 400,000 distinct CDR3 sequences listed, about 26% are singletons. The sample comes from a study of T cell repertoires in cytomegalovirus infection. Study background: It was the public TCR beta signatures that indicated both CMV infection and matching HLA type.

The CDR3 has 18 amino acids. Trimming removed 5 bases at V and 4 bases at J, with 26 bases between. Germline CDR1 and CDR2: SGHAT and FQNNGV. The study's findings and limits: Clonotype analysis showed dominance of the ex vivo response by HLA-C-restricted CMV-specific TCR beta clonotypes. Pooled public TCR beta family frequency picked out CMV carriers with the relevant HLA.

This receptor was taken from a human donor in good health (CMV status not recorded). Some clones in this sample may be carry-over from other donors' samples. The rearrangement uses TRBV11-2 and TRBJ1-1; D uncertain. Sequencing input: PBMCs. CDR3 nucleotides: TGTGCCAGCAGCCAACTCACCACTTTCCCACAAAGTTCCACTGAAGCTTTCTTT. Its protein product is CASSQLTTFPQSSTEAFF.